These 7 T cell receptor beta chains were sequenced from one sample in a study of beta chain features in type 1 diabetes listed by TCRdb under 2018. Paper-wide results and their limitations: In all four CD4+ subsets, TCRB CDR3 length was moderately but significantly shorter in type 1 diabetes patients.

The method was the immunoSEQ multiplex PCR assay. The High Capacity cDNA Reverse Transcription Kit was used to reverse transcribe all of the isolated RNA, meaning that expressed TCRB transcripts were what got sequenced. This is the immuneACCESS table as TCRdb keeps it, with only in-frame sequences that have V and J called. A part of the clones is gone; compared with another copy, unresolved V genes explain less than half, and the rest is unexplained. The sample table shows more than 250,000 clones, and over 20% are seen once. The ten largest clones add up to more than 0.025% of the sample. No antigen has been identified for these receptors. Sequences were obtained from naive CD4+ T cells from blood. The meaning of the sample's cell subset or site label: true naive CD4+ T cells. These receptors were obtained from a woman aged 35 to 49 with type 1 diabetes.

This rearrangement joins TRBV11-2 to TRBJ1-4; 7 bases fit TRBD1. The germline V gene has CDR1 SGHAT and CDR2 FQNNGV. This CDR3 has 15 residues. The ends lost 5 bases at V and 8 bases at J; junction bases unmatched: 11. CDR3 DNA sequence: TGTGCCAGCAGCAGTCAGCGGCACAGGGGCGAAAAACTGTTTTTT. Residues: CASSSQRHRGEKLFF.

This clone was counted a few times. The rearrangement joins TRBV28 to TRBJ2-1; TRBD2 aligns across 13 bases. Looked up from germline, CDR1 is MDHEN and CDR2 is SYDVKM. There are 17 residues in the CDR3. The V and J ends lost 0 bases and 6 bases, in that order; junction bases with no gene match: 5. The CDR3 protein is CASSLWGTSGESNEQFF. CDR3 coding DNA: TGTGCCAGCAGTTTATGGGGGACTAGCGGGGAGTCCAATGAGCAGTTCTTC.

This clone was picked up a small number of times. The chain uses TRBV4-1 and TRBJ1-5; 7 bases agree with TRBD1. This CDR3 has 16 amino acids. Germline CDR1 MGHRA, CDR2 YSYEKL. After removal of 4 bases from V and 7 bases from J, the junction contained 13 bases not matched to a gene. In DNA, the CDR3 is TGCGCCAGCAGCCCCTTCCCGGGACAGTCCTGGCAGCCCCAGCATTTT. Its translation is CASSPFPGQSWQPQHF.

This clone was counted between two and nine times. The J gene is TRBJ1-3, the V gene TRBV7-2; unclear D gene. Trimming stripped 5 bases from V and 3 bases from J, with 8 bases between. The CDR3 length is 13 residues. Germline assignment: CDR1 SGHTA and CDR2 FQGNSA. The CDR3 bases are TGTGCCAGCAGCAATATCGGTGGAAACACCATATATTTT. This encodes CASSNIGGNTIYF.

This clone was detected a few times. This sequence joins TRBV29-1 and TRBJ1-5; a possible D gene is TRBD1 (5 bases). The CDR3 has 13 residues. Germline V gene lookup returns CDR1 SQVTM and CDR2 ANQGSEA. V was trimmed by 4 bases and J by 5 bases, leaving 12 bases between them. Written as DNA, the CDR3 is TGCAGCGTTGGGGCAGCGACAGATCAGCCCCAGCATTTT. Translation gives CSVGAATDQPQHF.

This clone was counted between two and nine times. This chain uses TRBV5-4 with TRBJ1-2, with 12 bases aligning to TRBD1. CDR1 SGHNT and CDR2 YYREEE come from the germline V gene (reference sequence). This CDR3 has 13 amino acids. V lost 4 bases to trimming and J lost 8 bases; unmatched junction nucleotides: 3. This CDR3 is CASSGTGGEGYTF. CDR3 in DNA: TGTGCCAGCAGCGGGACAGGGGGCGAGGGCTACACCTTC. Full variable domain (missing parts from reference TRBV5-4 and TRBJ1-2): ETGVTQSPTHLIKTRGQQVTLRCSSQSGHNTVSWYQQALGQGPQFIFQYYREEENGRGNFPPRFSGLQFPNYSSELNVNALELDDSALYLCASSGTGGEGYTFGSGTRLTVV.

This clone was counted only a few times. The V call is TRBV5-4, the J call TRBJ2-1; 8 bases fit TRBD2. Losses at the gene ends were 4 bases for V and 12 bases for J; bases not matched to a gene: 9. The CDR3 length is 13 residues. Germline CDR1 is SGHNT and CDR2 is YYREEE (reference sequence). The CDR3 sequence: CASSPSTGRGQFF. The DNA of the CDR3 is TGTGCCAGCAGCCCTTCGACCGGGAGGGGGCAGTTCTTC.